This is a list of T cell receptor beta chains from one sample in a study of CD8 T cells in ankylosing spondylitis. TCRdb processed the 5' RACE reads anew with MiXCR; each CDR3 protein has one entry. The repertoire includes about 260,000 distinct CDR3 sequences, 24% of them detected once, and 0.6% to 0.75% sits in the top ten. The specimen was blood, either unsorted or a sorted T cell fraction (not recorded which). These receptors were obtained from a male donor with ankylosing spondylitis or in good health (not recorded which). CDR3s include the opening cysteine and the closing phenylalanine or tryptophan. Each record gives: V gene, clone size, D gene, J gene, CDR3 DNA, CDR3 protein. The D gene is left open where the match is weak. Only part of the rows carry a size: once, few, many, or a class if the clone is expanded.

TRBV20-1	many	TRBD1	TRBJ2-5	TGCAGTGCTAGATACAGGGGGCAAGAGACCCAGTACTTC	CSARYRGQETQYF
TRBV6-5	.	TRBD1	TRBJ1-6	TGTGCCAGCAGTTACTCGTCGACAGGGGTGGTTTCACCCCTCCACTTT	CASSYSSTGVVSPLHF
TRBV21-1	.	.	TRBJ2-1	TGTGCCGTCTCCGGGACAGGCTCCTACAATGAGCAGTTCTTC	CAVSGTGSYNEQFF
TRBV6-5	many	.	TRBJ1-2	TGTGCCAGCCCCCCCGGGTATGGCTACACCTTC	CASPPGYGYTF
TRBV12-3/TRBV12-4	.	.	TRBJ2-3	TGTGCCAGCAAATCAAGGAGAAGCACAGATACGCAGTATTTT	CASKSRRSTDTQYF
TRBV29-1	.	.	TRBJ2-1	TGCAGCGTTGCTGACAGAAGCTCCTACAATGAGCAGTTCTTC	CSVADRSSYNEQFF
TRBV12-3/TRBV12-4	once	.	TRBJ1-6	TGTGCCAGCAGTTCCGGGATAAATTCACCCCTCCACTTT	CASSSGINSPLHF
TRBV11-2	.	.	TRBJ2-5	TGTGCCAGCAGCTTAGAAAGGGTGAGAGGAGAGACCCAGTACTTC	CASSLERVRGETQYF
TRBV20-1	.	TRBD2	TRBJ2-1	TGCAGTGCTAAGAGGCTAGCGGGGGCGGCAAACAATGAGCAGTTCTTC	CSAKRLAGAANNEQFF
TRBV18	many	.	TRBJ2-1	TGTGCCAGCTCACCATTTGCGTCCTACAATGAGCAGTTCTTC	CASSPFASYNEQFF